The subject of this entry is one T cell receptor beta chain. Its matching antigen is unknown. The CDR3 is 14 residues long. Trimming at V came to 7 bases and at J to 2 bases, leaving 4 bases not matched to a gene. The data were taken from a study of T-cell reconstitution after alpha-beta-depleted transplantation in children. Whole-study findings and limits: One year post-transplant, T-cell counts and diversity were largely derived from T cells produced anew. The high TCRbeta diversity at day 60 in some patients came from surviving recipient T cells and thymic progenitors.

As it was prepared, the TCRbeta library received unique molecular identifiers. One entry per CDR3 protein results from TCRdb running MiXCR on the PCR reads. The data contain about a million distinct CDR3 sequences, about 31% of them singletons. This TCR came from a boy younger than two who had a stem cell transplant for SCID, so the T cells may come from the graft donor. Sequencing was performed on PBMCs, mostly from graft donor cells, taken 360 days after TCRalphabeta/CD19-depleted stem cell transplant. This chain uses TRBV12-3 or TRBV12-4 with TRBJ2-1, with 8 positions matching TRBD2. The CDR3 sequence is CASMGLDPYNEQFF. The CDR3 bases are TGTGCCAGCATGGGACTAGACCCCTACAATGAGCAGTTCTTC.